The 5 T cell receptor beta chains in this list originate from one sample, sequenced in a study of cytomegalovirus exposure and HLA in healthy donors. This PCR relied on a set of 60 Vbeta primers and 13 Jbeta primers. Assay used: immunoSEQ multiplex PCR; TCRdb lists only in-frame clones, some missing. The sample records some 79,000 clones, around three fifths being singletons. Sequencing was carried out using PBMCs. The origin of the receptors is a middle-aged woman in good health and CMV-seropositive.

This rearrangement joins TRBV19 to TRBJ2-1; 8 bases are a match to TRBD2. CDR3 length equals 16 residues. CDR1 is LNHDA and CDR2 is SQIVND in the germline V gene (reference sequence). V was pared by 1 base and J by 7 bases, with 9 bases of the junction left unmatched. CDR3 loop: CASSIGLAGRWNEQFF. In DNA, the CDR3 is TGTGCCAGTAGTATAGGTCTAGCGGGTCGGTGGAATGAGCAGTTCTTC.

The chain carries TRBV7-2 and TRBJ2-5; D is perhaps TRBD2 (6 bases). The V end was cut by 1 base, the J end by 1 base, with 10 bases between. CDR1 and CDR2 from the germline V gene are SGHTA and FQGNSA. This CDR3 spans 15 amino acids. The CDR3: CASSLGRGLQETQYF. CDR3 nucleotide sequence: TGTGCCAGCAGCTTAGGGCGGGGACTCCAAGAGACCCAGTACTTC.

The genes are TRBV2 and TRBJ2-7, with D possibly TRBD2 on 7 matching bases. The CDR3 extends over 15 amino acids. Germline CDR1 is SNHLY and CDR2 is FYNNEI. V was trimmed by 2 bases and J by 2 bases, leaving 13 bases between them. CDR3 in DNA: TGTGCCAGCAGTGAAAGGGGGGGGCTAACCTACGAGCAGTACTTC. Protein: CASSERGGLTYEQYF.

The genes are TRBV6-1 and TRBJ2-1, with D possibly matching TRBD1 (6 bases). V dropped 4 bases and J dropped 0 bases, with 16 bases sitting between them. CDR3 length equals 17 residues. The germline gives CDR1 MNHNS, CDR2 SASEGT. CDR3 loop: CASSAGSQGRSYNEQFF. CDR3 sequence (DNA): TGTGCCAGCAGTGCAGGATCACAGGGCCGCTCCTACAATGAGCAGTTCTTC.

There are a few counts of this clone. The CDR3 coding sequence is TGCGCCAGCAGCAGCGGGACAGGGGGTTTTCTCTACGAGCAGTACTTC. Translated: CASSSGTGGFLYEQYF. The chain combines TRBV5-1 with TRBJ2-7; 11 positions agree with TRBD1. V dropped 4 bases and J dropped 3; count of bases not matched to a gene: 9. Germline V gene data show CDR1 as SGHRS and CDR2 as YFSETQ. The CDR3 has 16 amino acids.